This TCR beta chain comes out of a study of cytomegalovirus exposure and HLA in healthy donors. Study in general: A later analysis reported the 100 to 150 validation repertoires used the same platform as the 550 to 800 first-cohort repertoires.

Overall study results and limits: According to the study, roughly 160 TCR beta chains were cytomegalovirus-associated. Using the classifier, cytomegalovirus status was reportedly diagnosed with high specificity and sensitivity.

Sequenced by immunoSEQ multiplex PCR; TCRdb stores in-frame clones only, minus some. The data show about 120,000 clones, with approximately 91% seen just once and roughly 2% held by the top ten. From the approximately 120-subject validation cohort, which was separate from the approximately 670-subject first cohort, the donors were drawn. The CDR3 contains 17 residues. The V end was cut by 0 bases, the J end by 4 bases, with 17 bases between. CDR1 is SGDLS, CDR2 YYNGEE, per germline. To note about this clone: The target antigen is unknown.

J is TRBJ2-1 and V is TRBV9; the D gene is possibly TRBD1 (8 bases). Sequencing was performed on PBMCs. This TCR derives from a woman aged 18-29 years in good health and CMV-seronegative. In DNA, the CDR3 is TGTGCCAGCAGCGTAGCCGGGACAGGAGCGGGGTACAATGAGCAGTTCTTC. Protein: CASSVAGTGAGYNEQFF. The variable domain in full, with the rest retrieved from reference TRBV9 and TRBJ2-1, is DSGVTQTPKHLITATGQRVTLRCSPRSGDLSVYWYQQSLDQGLQFLIQYYNGEERAKGNILERFSAQQFPDLHSELNLSSLELGDSALYFCASSVAGTGAGYNEQFFGPGTRLTVL.